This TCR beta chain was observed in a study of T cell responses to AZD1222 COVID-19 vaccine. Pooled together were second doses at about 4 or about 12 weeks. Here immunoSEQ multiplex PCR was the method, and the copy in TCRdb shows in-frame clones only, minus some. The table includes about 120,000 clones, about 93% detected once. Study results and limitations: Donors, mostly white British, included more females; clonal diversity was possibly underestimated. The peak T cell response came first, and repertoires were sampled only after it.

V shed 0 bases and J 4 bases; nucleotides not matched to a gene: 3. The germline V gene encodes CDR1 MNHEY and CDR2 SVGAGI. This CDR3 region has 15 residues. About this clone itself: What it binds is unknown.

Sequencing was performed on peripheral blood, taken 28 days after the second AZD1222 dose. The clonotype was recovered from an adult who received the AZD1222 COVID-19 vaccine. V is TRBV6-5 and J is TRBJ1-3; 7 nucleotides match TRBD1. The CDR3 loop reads CASSYSGGYGNTIYF. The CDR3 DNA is TGTGCCAGCAGTTACTCAGGGGGCTACGGAAACACCATATATTTT.